The rows below give T cell receptor beta chains drawn from one sample of a study of patients and donors after allogeneic stem cell transplantation. TCRdb reprocessed the RT-PCR reads with MiXCR, giving one entry per CDR3 protein. The table has about 230,000 distinct CDR3 sequences, around an eighth seen once. Sequenced input: blood, either unsorted or a sorted T cell fraction (not recorded which). These receptors were obtained from a human donor who was either an allogeneic HSCT recipient or a stem cell or donor lymphocyte infusion donor (not recorded which). It is not recorded whose cells these are; they may come from a transplant donor. CDR3s include the opening cysteine and the closing phenylalanine or tryptophan. A D gene is named only where the DNA matches it firmly. Part of the rows lack a size; the others show once, few, many or a class for expanded clones.

j_call clone_size v_call d_call cdr3_aa cdr3_nt
TRBJ2-1 many TRBV20-1 TRBD2 CSARGVVAGTYNEQFF TGCAGTGCTAGGGGGGTAGTAGCGGGAACCTACAATGAGCAGTTCTTC
TRBJ1-1 many TRBV20-1 NA CSARWGAAFF TGCAGTGCTAGGTGGGGGGCGGCTTTCTTT
TRBJ2-3 NA TRBV7-2 TRBD2 CASSPWGLAAREQYF TGTGCCAGCAGCCCCTGGGGACTAGCGGCCCGAGAGCAGTATTTT
TRBJ2-2 few TRBV9 NA CASRMITGELFF TGTGCCAGCAGGATGATTACCGGGGAGCTGTTTTTT
TRBJ1-2 NA TRBV20-1 NA CSARPRAGTNYGYTF TGCAGTGCTAGGCCCCGGGCAGGGACTAACTATGGCTACACCTTC
TRBJ1-3 NA TRBV4-2 NA CASSQDHMGNSGNTIYF TGTGCCAGCAGCCAAGATCATATGGGGAACTCTGGAAACACCATATATTTT
TRBJ2-1 NA TRBV6-1 NA CASRESAYNEQFF TGTGCCAGCAGGGAGTCTGCCTACAATGAGCAGTTCTTC
TRBJ2-5 few TRBV10-3 TRBD2 CAISSAGEETQYF TGTGCCATCAGCTCGGCGGGGGAGGAGACCCAGTACTTC
TRBJ1-1 NA TRBV9 NA CASNPGDMNTEAFF TGTGCCAGCAACCCTGGGGACATGAACACTGAAGCTTTCTTT
TRBJ1-4 many TRBV27 NA CASSYGRDINEKLFF TGTGCCAGCAGTTACGGCCGGGACATTAATGAAAAACTGTTTTTT
TRBJ1-6 few TRBV19 NA CASTPFGRDNSPLHF TGTGCCAGTACCCCTTTCGGCAGGGATAATTCACCCCTCCACTTT
TRBJ2-7 NA TRBV20-1 TRBD1 CSAKTGTGGPYEQYF TGCAGTGCTAAAACCGGGACAGGGGGTCCCTACGAGCAGTACTTC
TRBJ2-1 NA TRBV12-3/TRBV12-4 TRBD1 CASSLGQGGEQFF TGTGCCAGCAGTTTAGGACAGGGTGGTGAGCAGTTCTTC